Presented here are 25 T cell receptor beta chains from one specimen sequenced in a study of control samples from healthy donors and cancer patients. Sequenced by immunoSEQ multiplex PCR; TCRdb stores in-frame clones only, minus some. The data hold fewer than 500,000 clones, with 90% observed a single time. The material sequenced was PBMCs. Receptors were obtained from a man in his forties with head and neck cancer.

The chain recombines TRBV7-9 with TRBJ2-7, with D unresolved. Per germline, CDR1 SEHNR and CDR2 FQNEAQ (reference sequence). The CDR3 is 12 amino acids. V was shortened by 3 bases and J by 5 bases, with 8 bases between the two germline ends. CDR3 coding DNA: TGTGCCAGCAGCTTGGGGATCAACGAGCAGTACTTC. As protein: CASSLGINEQYF.

The chain links TRBV5-4 to TRBJ1-6; D uncertain. CDR1 is SGHNT and CDR2 is YYREEE in the germline V gene (reference sequence). The CDR3 has 18 amino acids. V lost 1 base and J 1 base, leaving 15 bases between the germline ends. DNA of the CDR3: TGTGCCAGCAGCTTGAACGGGCGCCCCACGTCCTATAATTCACCCCTCCACTTT. As protein: CASSLNGRPTSYNSPLHF. The variable domain in full, completed from reference TRBV5-4 and TRBJ1-6, reads ETGVTQSPTHLIKTRGQQVTLRCSSQSGHNTVSWYQQALGQGPQFIFQYYREEENGRGNFPPRFSGLQFPNYSSELNVNALELDDSALYLCASSLNGRPTSYNSPLHFGNGTRLTVT.

The chain recombines TRBV19 with TRBJ2-2, with 7 bases matching TRBD2. Trimming took 4 bases from V and 0 from J; bases not matched to a gene: 5. The CDR3 totals 16 residues. Germline V gene lookup returns CDR1 LNHDA and CDR2 SQIVND (reference sequence). The CDR3 DNA sequence: TGTGCCAGTAGTAATGCGGCGGGGGCGAACACCGGGGAGCTGTTTTTT. Its translation is CASSNAAGANTGELFF.

This chain joins TRBV6-5 and TRBJ2-2; tentatively, D is TRBD1 or TRBD2 (6 bases each). The length of the CDR3 is 12 residues. Trimming took 5 bases from V and 8 from J, leaving 9 bases between them. Germline V gene sequence: CDR1 MNHEY, CDR2 SVGAGI. The CDR3 DNA reads as TGTGCCAGCAGTAGGGGGGAGGGGGAGCTGTTTTTT. Translating gives CASSRGEGELFF.

The chain couples TRBV5-6 to TRBJ1-5; D gene uncertain. Trimming took 3 bases from V and 2 from J, leaving 6 bases between them. The CDR3 runs to 13 residues. The V gene's germline CDR1 is SGHDT and CDR2 YYEEEE. The CDR3, as DNA: TGTGCCAGCAGCTCGCGGGGCAATCAGCCCCAGCATTTT. This gives the protein CASSSRGNQPQHF.

Here the CDR3 DNA reads TGTGCCAGCAGTTATGCTGCAGAGAACACTGAAGCTTTCTTT. It yields the protein CASSYAAENTEAFF. This chain connects TRBV6-5 to TRBJ1-1; no reliable D call. With 3 bases removed from V and 1 base from J, the gap between germline ends came to 9 bases. The CDR3 covers 14 residues. Per the germline V gene, CDR1 is MNHEY and CDR2 is SVGAGI.

This rearrangement joins TRBV6-5 to TRBJ2-7, with 7 bases aligning to TRBD1. J lost 3 bases, V lost 5 bases, and 7 bases had no gene match. Germline CDR1 and CDR2: MNHEY and SVGAGI. CDR3 length: 14 amino acids. The CDR3 here is CASSREGALYEQYF. The CDR3 nucleotides read TGTGCCAGCAGTCGAGAGGGGGCGCTCTACGAGCAGTACTTC.

In its sample, this clone was seen once. The chain uses TRBV5-1 and TRBJ2-3; 13 bases line up with TRBD2. CDR1 is SGHRS, CDR2 YFSETQ, per germline. Trimming removed 4 bases from V and 6 bases from J; junction bases left unmatched: 8. The CDR3 extends over 16 amino acids. CDR3 sequence: CASSPPGTSGTDTQYF. The CDR3 DNA is TGCGCCAGCAGCCCTCCGGGGACTAGCGGGACGGATACGCAGTATTTT.

The rearrangement uses TRBV15 and TRBJ2-3, with 10 bases fitting TRBD2. The length of the CDR3 is 15 residues. V was pared by 2 bases and J by 3 bases, with 2 bases of the junction left unmatched. The germline V gene encodes CDR1 LNHNV and CDR2 YYDKDF (reference sequence). CDR3 in DNA: TGTGCCACCAGCAGACTAGCGGGGGAGACAGATACGCAGTATTTT. Its translation is CATSRLAGETDTQYF.

This chain uses TRBV11-3 with TRBJ2-7; the D is unclear. The length of the CDR3 is 11 residues. The V end was cut by 4 bases, the J end by 2 bases, with 3 bases between. Germline CDR1 reads SGHNT; CDR2 reads YENEEA. CDR3 nucleotides: TGTGCCAGCAGCTGGGCCTACGAGCAGTACTTC. Translating it yields CASSWAYEQYF.

The chain links TRBV7-3 to TRBJ2-5, with 9 bases identical to TRBD1. The CDR3 contains 14 residues. The V and J ends lost 5 bases and 5 bases, in that order; junction bases with no gene match: 6. Looked up from germline, CDR1 is SGHTA and CDR2 is FQGTGA. CDR3 bases: TGTGCCAGCAGCCTAGGACAGGGGCACGAGACCCAGTACTTC. Translated, it gives CASSLGQGHETQYF. Supplemented by reference TRBV7-3 and TRBJ2-5, the full variable domain reads GAGVSQTPSNKVTEKGKYVELRCDPISGHTALYWYRQSLGQGPEFLIYFQGTGAADDSGLPNDRFFAVRPEGSVSTLKIQRTERGDSAVYLCASSLGQGHETQYFGPGTRLLVL.

The chain recombines TRBV12-5 with TRBJ1-5; TRBD1 might be the D (6 bases). This CDR3 region has 14 residues. Germline V lookup: CDR1 LGHNT, CDR2 FRNRAP. The V end was cut by 1 base, the J end by 7 bases, with 11 bases between. The CDR3 loop is CASGLGGRGQPQHF. The CDR3 nucleotides are TGTGCTAGTGGTTTGGGGGGGCGCGGGCAGCCCCAGCATTTT.

The chain couples TRBV9 to TRBJ2-2, with 9 bases aligning to TRBD1. Germline V lookup: CDR1 SGDLS, CDR2 YYNGEE. This CDR3 is 15 amino acids long. V shed 5 bases, J shed 3 bases, and the junction held 5 bases outside the gene matches. The CDR3 protein is CASRERDRDTGELFF. The DNA of the CDR3 is TGTGCCAGCAGAGAACGGGACAGGGACACCGGGGAGCTGTTTTTT.

The CDR3 spells CASSFLRRGSEQFF. For the CDR3, the DNA is TGTGCCAGCAGTTTCCTACGGAGGGGATCTGAGCAGTTCTTC. The J gene is TRBJ2-1, the V gene TRBV28; possibly TRBD2 for D (6 bases). Germline CDR1 reads MDHEN; CDR2 reads SYDVKM. V shed 3 bases and J shed 9 bases, with 15 bases lying between them. The CDR3 covers 14 residues.

For the CDR3, the DNA is TGTGCCAGCAGTTACTCGGTCAGTGCAGATAGAAACACCATATATTTT. Encoded protein: CASSYSVSADRNTIYF. The V and J genes are TRBV6-5 and TRBJ1-3; D uncertain. The CDR3 is 16 amino acids. Germline V gives CDR1 MNHEY, CDR2 SVGAGI. Trimming pared 0 bases from V and 5 bases from J, leaving 14 bases between.

This clone was counted at least ten times. The chain has TRBV9 and TRBJ2-6; D remains ambiguous. Looked up from germline, CDR1 is SGDLS and CDR2 is YYNGEE. The CDR3 runs 19 residues. The germline V and J ends were trimmed by 4 bases and 4 bases, with 24 bases remaining between them. The CDR3 DNA reads TGTGCCAGCAGCCAACCCCCGGCGGACGGAGAGTCGGGGGCCAACGTCCTGACTTTC. Its translation is CASSQPPADGESGANVLTF. Full variable domain (outside the CDR3, taken from reference TRBV9 and TRBJ2-6): DSGVTQTPKHLITATGQRVTLRCSPRSGDLSVYWYQQSLDQGLQFLIQYYNGEERAKGNILERFSAQQFPDLHSELNLSSLELGDSALYFCASSQPPADGESGANVLTFGAGSRLTVL.

V is TRBV4-1 and J is TRBJ2-7; possible D gene TRBD2, 5 bases. This CDR3 spans 16 amino acids. V dropped 1 base and J dropped 0 bases, with 13 bases sitting between them. Germline V gene data show CDR1 as MGHRA and CDR2 as YSYEKL. The DNA of the CDR3 is TGCGCCAGCAGCCAAGGCGGGCAGCCTTTCTCCTACGAGCAGTACTTC. Its translation is CASSQGGQPFSYEQYF.

This clone appeared once. This rearrangement joins TRBV12-3 or TRBV12-4 to TRBJ1-3, with a possible D match to TRBD1 (5 bases). The CDR3 loop spans 13 amino acids. The V end was cut by 2 bases, the J end by 12 bases, with 14 bases between. CDR3 DNA sequence: TGTGCCAGCAGTTTAAGGACACCCGGAGACATATATTTT. Translated: CASSLRTPGDIYF.

The rearrangement joins TRBV19 to TRBJ1-1; no definite D call. The germline V and J ends were trimmed by 1 base and 1 base, with 7 bases remaining between them. The CDR3 loop spans 14 amino acids. Germline CDR1 and CDR2: LNHDA and SQIVND (reference sequence). The CDR3 coding sequence is TGTGCCAGTAGTATAGTTCCAGCGAACACTGAAGCTTTCTTT. Its translation is CASSIVPANTEAFF.

The chain carries TRBV7-9 and TRBJ2-7, with TRBD1 matching 8 bases. Germline values: CDR1 SEHNR, CDR2 FQNEAQ (reference sequence). Losses at the gene ends were 3 bases for V and 2 bases for J; bases not matched to a gene: 6. The CDR3 consists of 15 residues. CDR3 residues: CASSLSTGGTYEQYF. CDR3 in DNA: TGTGCCAGCAGCTTGAGTACAGGGGGAACCTACGAGCAGTACTTC.

The V call is TRBV27, the J call TRBJ2-3; perhaps D is TRBD1 or TRBD2 (6 bases each). Germline V lookup: CDR1 MNHEY, CDR2 SMNVEV (reference sequence). V was cut by 3 bases and J by 5 bases, with 24 bases left in between. The length of the CDR3 is 18 residues. The CDR3 DNA sequence: TGTGCCAGCAGTTTCAGTATTGTCGTCGGGGGCCGTGTAGATACGCAGTATTTT. Translation gives CASSFSIVVGGRVDTQYF.

The rearrangement uses TRBV28 and TRBJ1-2; D is possibly TRBD1 (6 bases). The CDR3 consists of 15 residues. Per germline, CDR1 MDHEN and CDR2 SYDVKM. Trimming shortened V by 1 base and J by 7 bases, and 16 bases separated the two germline ends. CDR3: CASSLYPTGHVGYTF. The CDR3 nucleotides are TGTGCCAGCAGTTTATATCCGACAGGACATGTTGGCTACACCTTC.

This sequence joins TRBV5-1 and TRBJ2-1, with TRBD2 identical over 10 bases. Germline CDR1 SGHRS, CDR2 YFSETQ. The CDR3 loop spans 15 amino acids. The V segment lost 4 bases and the J segment 5 bases; nucleotides outside the gene matches: 6. CDR3 in amino acids: CASSPRTSGNNEQFF. As DNA, the CDR3 is TGCGCCAGCAGCCCTCGGACTAGCGGTAACAATGAGCAGTTCTTC.

The genes are TRBV28 and TRBJ1-5; maybe TRBD1 (5 bases). With 2 bases removed from V and 1 base from J, the gap between germline ends came to 12 bases. This CDR3 is 16 amino acids long. Germline loops: CDR1 MDHEN, CDR2 SYDVKM. Written as DNA, the CDR3 is TGTGCCAGCAGTTTACATGTGGGGGGAAGCAATCAGCCCCAGCATTTT. Protein product: CASSLHVGGSNQPQHF.

The chain recombines TRBV5-4 with TRBJ2-7; perhaps TRBD1 as D (7 bases). The CDR3 extends over 15 amino acids. Trimming left V 0 bases short and J 3 bases short, with 13 bases between. From germline, CDR1 is SGHNT and CDR2 YYREEE (reference sequence). The DNA of the CDR3 is TGTGCCAGCAGCTTGGTAGGAGGGGGCGGCTACGAGCAGTACTTC. It encodes CASSLVGGGGYEQYF.